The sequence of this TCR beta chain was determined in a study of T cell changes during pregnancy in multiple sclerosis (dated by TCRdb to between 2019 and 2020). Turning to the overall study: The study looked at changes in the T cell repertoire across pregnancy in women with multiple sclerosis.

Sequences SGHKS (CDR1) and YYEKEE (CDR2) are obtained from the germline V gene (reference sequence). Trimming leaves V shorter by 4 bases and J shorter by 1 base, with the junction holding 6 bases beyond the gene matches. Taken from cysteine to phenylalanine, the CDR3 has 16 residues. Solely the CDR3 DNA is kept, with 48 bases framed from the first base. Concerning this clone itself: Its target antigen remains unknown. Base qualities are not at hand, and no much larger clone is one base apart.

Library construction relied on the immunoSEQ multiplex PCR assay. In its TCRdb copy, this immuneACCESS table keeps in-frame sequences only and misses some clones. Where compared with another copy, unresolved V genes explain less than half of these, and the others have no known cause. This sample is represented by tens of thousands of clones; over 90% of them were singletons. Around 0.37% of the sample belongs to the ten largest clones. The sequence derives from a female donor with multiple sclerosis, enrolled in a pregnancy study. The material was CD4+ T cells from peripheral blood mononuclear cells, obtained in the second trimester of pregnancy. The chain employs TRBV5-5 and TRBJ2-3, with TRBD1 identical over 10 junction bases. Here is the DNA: TGTGCCAGCAGCGGACGACAGGGGGCACGCACAGATACGCAGTATTTT. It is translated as CASSGRQGARTDTQYF.